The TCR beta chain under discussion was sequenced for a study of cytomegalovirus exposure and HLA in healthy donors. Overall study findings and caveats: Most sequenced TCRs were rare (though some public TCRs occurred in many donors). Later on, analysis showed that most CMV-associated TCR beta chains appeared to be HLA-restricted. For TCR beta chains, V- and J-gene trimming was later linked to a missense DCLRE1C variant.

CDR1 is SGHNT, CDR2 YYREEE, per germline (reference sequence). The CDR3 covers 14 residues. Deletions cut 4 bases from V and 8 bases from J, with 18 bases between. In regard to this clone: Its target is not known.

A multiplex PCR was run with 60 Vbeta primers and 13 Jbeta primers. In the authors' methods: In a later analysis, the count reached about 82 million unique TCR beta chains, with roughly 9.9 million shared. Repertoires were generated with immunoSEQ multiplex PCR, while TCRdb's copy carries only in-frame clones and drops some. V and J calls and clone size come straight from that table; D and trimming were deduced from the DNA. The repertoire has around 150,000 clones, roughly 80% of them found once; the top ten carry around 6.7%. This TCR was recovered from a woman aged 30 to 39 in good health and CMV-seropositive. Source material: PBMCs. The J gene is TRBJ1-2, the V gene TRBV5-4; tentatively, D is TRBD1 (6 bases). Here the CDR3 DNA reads TGTGCCAGCAGCGATAAACGACAGGTCTGGGGCTACACCTTC. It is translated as CASSDKRQVWGYTF. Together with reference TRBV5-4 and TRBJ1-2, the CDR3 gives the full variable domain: ETGVTQSPTHLIKTRGQQVTLRCSSQSGHNTVSWYQQALGQGPQFIFQYYREEENGRGNFPPRFSGLQFPNYSSELNVNALELDDSALYLCASSDKRQVWGYTFGSGTRLTVV.